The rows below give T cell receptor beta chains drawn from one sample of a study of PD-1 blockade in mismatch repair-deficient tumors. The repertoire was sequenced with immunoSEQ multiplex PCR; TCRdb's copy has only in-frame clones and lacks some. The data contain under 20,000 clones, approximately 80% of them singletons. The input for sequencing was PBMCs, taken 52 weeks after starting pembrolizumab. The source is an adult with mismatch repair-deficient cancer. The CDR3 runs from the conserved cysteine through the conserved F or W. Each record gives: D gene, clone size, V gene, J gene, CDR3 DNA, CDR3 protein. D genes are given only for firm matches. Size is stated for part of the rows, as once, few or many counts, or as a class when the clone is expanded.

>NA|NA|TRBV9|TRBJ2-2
TGTGCCAGCAGCGGACGGGTTGGGGAGCTGTTTTTT
CASSGRVGELFF
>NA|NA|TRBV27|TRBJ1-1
TGTGCCAGCAGTTTCGTCGGGAGTTATGAAGCTTTCTTT
CASSFVGSYEAFF
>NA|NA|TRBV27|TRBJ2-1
TGTGCCAGCAGTTTAGATCTATATTCCTCCTACAATGAGCAGTTCTTC
CASSLDLYSSYNEQFF
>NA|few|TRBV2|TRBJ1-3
TGTGCCAGCCGTAACAGGGCGGACACCATATATTTT
CASRNRADTIYF
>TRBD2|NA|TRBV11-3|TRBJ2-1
TGTGCCAGCAGCCCCGACGCTAGCGGGAGGGGCAATGAGCAGTTCTTC
CASSPDASGRGNEQFF
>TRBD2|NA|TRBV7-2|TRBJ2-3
TGTGCCAGCAGCCTAGCGGGAGGGTTAGTAGATACGCAGTATTTT
CASSLAGGLVDTQYF
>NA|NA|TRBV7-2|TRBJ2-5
TGTGCCAGCAGCTTATCTAGCGCTCAAGAGACCCAGTACTTC
CASSLSSAQETQYF
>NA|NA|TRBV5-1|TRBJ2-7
TGCGCCAGCAGCTTGGGTCACAGGGAGATTTTTTACGAGCAGTACTTC
CASSLGHREIFYEQYF
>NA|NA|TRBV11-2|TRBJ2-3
TGTGCCAGCAGCTTATGGGGCCTCGACACAGATACGCAGTATTTT
CASSLWGLDTDTQYF
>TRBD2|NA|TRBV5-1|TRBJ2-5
TGCGCCAGCAGCTTGAACCCTAGCGGGAGTGGAGGCCCGGGGAGGACCCAGTACTTC
CASSLNPSGSGGPGRTQYF
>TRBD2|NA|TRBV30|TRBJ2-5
TGTGCCTGGACCCACGGACTAGCGGAAGAGACCCAGTACTTC
CAWTHGLAEETQYF
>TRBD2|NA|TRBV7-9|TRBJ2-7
TGTGCCAGCAGCTCTGCCCGGACTAGCGGGAGTACTAGCGAGCAGTACTTC
CASSSARTSGSTSEQYF
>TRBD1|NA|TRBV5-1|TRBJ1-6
TGCGCCAGCAGCTTGGATCCTGGACAGGGGCTTAATTCACCCCTCCACTTT
CASSLDPGQGLNSPLHF
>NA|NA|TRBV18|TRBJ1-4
TGTGCCAGCTCGTTCTCTCTCACTAATGAAAAACTGTTTTTT
CASSFSLTNEKLFF
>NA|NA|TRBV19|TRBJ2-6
TGTGCCAGTAGTATAATGAGACAAGATCCTTTCTCTGGGGCCAACGTCCTGACTTTC
CASSIMRQDPFSGANVLTF
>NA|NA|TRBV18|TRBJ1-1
TGTGCCAGCTCACCACCGCAGGGGTCGAACACTGAAGCTTTCTTT
CASSPPQGSNTEAFF